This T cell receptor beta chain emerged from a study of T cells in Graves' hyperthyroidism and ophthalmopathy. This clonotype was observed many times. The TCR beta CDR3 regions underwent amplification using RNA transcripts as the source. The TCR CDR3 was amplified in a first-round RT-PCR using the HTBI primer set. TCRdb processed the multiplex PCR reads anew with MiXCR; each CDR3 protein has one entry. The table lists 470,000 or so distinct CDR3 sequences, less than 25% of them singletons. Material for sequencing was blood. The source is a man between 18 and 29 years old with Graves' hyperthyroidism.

CDR3 nucleotides: TGTGCCTGGAGTCCACCCGGGACAGCGTTCAATCAGCCCCAGCATTTT. Protein product: CAWSPPGTAFNQPQHF. The V gene is TRBV30, the J gene TRBJ1-5; 7 bases fit TRBD1. The CDR3 covers 16 residues. Germline CDR1 reads GTSNPN; CDR2 reads SVGIG (reference sequence). Losses at the gene ends were 2 bases for V and 3 bases for J; bases not matched to a gene: 10.